The rows below give T cell receptor beta chains drawn from one sample of a study of control samples from healthy donors and cancer patients. TCRdb's copy holds only in-frame clones and misses some; the assay was immunoSEQ multiplex PCR. The sample lists about 110,000 clones; approximately 84% were seen once. The specimen sequenced was blood. These receptors came from a man between 18 and 29 years old in good health. CDR3s include the opening cysteine and the closing phenylalanine or tryptophan. The D gene is left open where the match is weak. Some rows have no size entry. The others give once, few or many, or a class for an expanded clone.

once	TRBJ1-3	TRBV28	TRBD1	CASSLPQGASGNTIYF	TGTGCCAGCAGTTTGCCACAGGGGGCCAGTGGAAACACCATATATTTT
once	TRBJ2-5	TRBV6-5	.	CASSLRGSHRQYF	TGTGCCAGCAGCCTTCGAGGTTCCCATAGACAGTACTTC
.	TRBJ2-5	TRBV5-6	.	CASSSRWSRRETQYF	TGTGCCAGCAGCTCCCGGTGGTCCCGGCGAGAGACCCAGTACTTC
.	TRBJ2-2	TRBV27	.	CASGRRFTGELFF	TGTGCCAGCGGACGCCGCTTTACCGGGGAGCTGTTTTTT
.	TRBJ1-3	TRBV6-6	TRBD1	CASSPRQGSLSGNTIYF	TGTGCCAGCAGTCCACGACAGGGCTCCCTCTCTGGAAACACCATATATTTT
.	TRBJ2-3	TRBV5-1	TRBD2	CASSISGGWADTQYF	TGCGCCAGCAGCATTAGCGGGGGGTGGGCAGATACGCAGTATTTT
.	TRBJ2-5	TRBV10-1	TRBD1	CASSGNRGETQYF	TGCGCCAGCAGTGGGAACAGGGGCGAGACCCAGTACTTC
.	TRBJ1-1	TRBV6-2/TRBV6-3	.	CASSNGPTTGAFF	TGTGCCAGCAGTAATGGCCCTACTACTGGGGCTTTCTTT
.	TRBJ1-2	TRBV28	.	CASSPLYEVRGYTF	TGTGCCAGCAGTCCACTTTACGAGGTTCGGGGCTACACCTTC
.	TRBJ2-7	TRBV7-6	.	CASSLSYGGPYEQYF	TGTGCCAGCAGCTTAAGTTACGGCGGACCCTACGAGCAGTACTTC
.	TRBJ2-5	TRBV4-1	.	CASSQFLKETQYF	TGCGCCAGCAGCCAATTTCTGAAGGAGACCCAGTACTTC
few	TRBJ1-6	TRBV2	.	CASRKQGVDSPLHF	TGTGCCAGCAGGAAACAGGGAGTCGATTCACCCCTCCACTTT
once	TRBJ1-5	TRBV7-8	TRBD1	CASSAYQGGPKAQHF	TGTGCCAGCAGCGCCTATCAGGGGGGCCCCAAGGCCCAGCATTTT
.	TRBJ1-1	TRBV30	.	CACRGTVNTEAFF	TGTGCCTGCCGGGGGACGGTGAACACTGAAGCTTTCTTT
.	TRBJ2-1	TRBV15	TRBD1	CATSRRDRVNNEQFF	TGTGCCACCAGCAGAAGGGACAGGGTGAACAATGAGCAGTTCTTC
.	TRBJ1-6	TRBV5-1	.	CASSSLTSGRRNSPLHF	TGCGCCAGCAGCTCCCTTACCTCGGGACGGCGTAATTCACCCCTCCACTTT
few	TRBJ2-7	TRBV10-3	TRBD1	CAIGDRTGSVLRHEQYF	TGTGCCATCGGGGATCGGACAGGAAGTGTTCTCCGCCACGAGCAGTACTTC
.	TRBJ2-5	TRBV5-4	.	CASSLDRKETQYF	TGTGCCAGCAGCTTGGACAGAAAAGAGACCCAGTACTTC
.	TRBJ2-5	TRBV12-3/TRBV12-4	.	CASSSQRQETQYF	TGTGCCAGCAGTTCCCAAAGACAAGAGACCCAGTACTTC
once	TRBJ1-5	TRBV12-3/TRBV12-4	.	CASSLDQPQHF	TGTGCCAGCAGTTTAGATCAGCCCCAGCATTTT
.	TRBJ1-1	TRBV6-2/TRBV6-3	.	CASSYTLRRDTEAFF	TGTGCCAGCAGTTATACCCTACGACGGGACACTGAAGCTTTCTTT
.	TRBJ1-2	TRBV7-2	.	CASSPRVLGNYGYTF	TGTGCCAGCAGCCCTAGGGTGTTAGGGAACTATGGCTACACCTTC
.	TRBJ1-1	TRBV27	.	CASRTYTEAFF	TGTGCCAGCAGGACATACACTGAAGCTTTCTTT
.	TRBJ1-3	TRBV9	.	CASSPNPGAGNTIYF	TGTGCCAGCAGCCCGAACCCGGGGGCTGGAAACACCATATATTTT
.	TRBJ2-2	TRBV4-2	.	CASSQGAGNTGELFF	TGTGCCAGCAGCCAAGGCGCTGGGAACACCGGGGAGCTGTTTTTT
.	TRBJ2-1	TRBV7-2	.	CASSFGGFNYNEQFF	TGTGCCAGCAGCTTCGGCGGATTCAACTACAATGAGCAGTTCTTC
.	TRBJ1-2	TRBV3-1/TRBV3-2	.	CASSQEGVGYTF	TGTGCCAGCAGCCAAGAAGGGGTCGGCTACACCTTC
.	TRBJ2-6	TRBV18	.	CASSPPRGAGANVLTF	TGTGCCAGCTCACCACCAAGGGGTGCCGGGGCCAACGTCCTGACTTTC
.	TRBJ2-2	TRBV9	.	CASSVDPANTGELFF	TGTGCCAGCAGCGTAGACCCAGCGAACACCGGGGAGCTGTTTTTT
.	TRBJ1-4	TRBV6-5	TRBD1	CASSYGGQGDEKLFF	TGTGCCAGCAGTTACGGGGGACAGGGAGATGAAAAACTGTTTTTT
.	TRBJ2-1	TRBV27	TRBD2	CASSFGGRGGPYNEQFF	TGTGCCAGCAGTTTTGGGGGGCGGGGGGGACCATACAATGAGCAGTTCTTC
.	TRBJ2-2	TRBV7-8	TRBD1	CASSPMLGTGNTGELFF	TGTGCCAGCAGCCCGATGCTCGGGACAGGGAACACCGGGGAGCTGTTTTTT
.	TRBJ2-3	TRBV7-2	TRBD2	CASSPLIRGAGGPDTQYF	TGTGCCAGCAGCCCCTTAATCCGGGGGGCGGGGGGCCCAGATACGCAGTATTTT
.	TRBJ1-5	TRBV6-6	.	CASSYGMTSNQPQHF	TGTGCCAGCAGTTACGGAATGACGAGCAATCAGCCCCAGCATTTT
.	TRBJ1-1	TRBV3-1/TRBV3-2	.	CASGRGGYTEAFF	TGTGCCAGCGGCCGGGGGGGGTACACTGAAGCTTTCTTT
.	TRBJ1-2	TRBV24-1	TRBD1	CATSGTGRNGYTF	TGTGCCACCAGTGGGACAGGGCGTAACGGCTACACCTTC
.	TRBJ2-3	TRBV3-1/TRBV3-2	.	CASSPFLVARPDTQYF	TGTGCCAGCAGCCCCTTTTTGGTAGCGCGCCCAGATACGCAGTATTTT
.	TRBJ2-1	TRBV7-9	.	CASSKGLFPGNEQFF	TGTGCCAGCAGCAAAGGACTATTCCCTGGCAATGAGCAGTTCTTC
.	TRBJ1-5	TRBV6-2/TRBV6-3	.	CASSSRTAPAFYQHF	TGTGCCAGCAGTTCACGGACAGCCCCCGCTTTTTACCAGCATTTT
.	TRBJ2-3	TRBV6-5	.	CASRAPGGTDTQYF	TGTGCCAGCAGGGCCCCAGGGGGCACAGATACGCAGTATTTT
.	TRBJ1-2	TRBV10-2	.	CASSVGRLKGYTF	TGCGCCAGCAGCGTGGGGCGTTTAAAGGGCTACACCTTC
.	TRBJ2-4	TRBV14	.	CASSQDAGIGKNIQYF	TGTGCCAGCAGCCAAGACGCAGGGATCGGCAAAAACATTCAGTACTTC
.	TRBJ2-1	TRBV3-1/TRBV3-2	TRBD2	CASSQTRGGRSSYNEQFF	TGTGCCAGCAGCCAAACGCGGGGGGGGCGGAGCTCCTACAATGAGCAGTTCTTC
.	TRBJ1-3	TRBV25-1	.	CASSKVGNTIYF	TGTGCCAGCAGTAAAGTGGGAAACACCATATATTTT
once	TRBJ2-7	TRBV2	.	CASSGGSTYEQYF	TGTGCCAGCAGTGGGGGGAGCACCTACGAGCAGTACTTC
.	TRBJ2-3	TRBV7-2	.	CASLRGLSTDTQYF	TGTGCCAGCCTACGGGGATTGAGCACAGATACGCAGTATTTT
.	TRBJ2-1	TRBV28	TRBD2	CASQAGGRDEQFF	TGTGCCAGCCAAGCGGGGGGCCGGGATGAGCAGTTCTTC
few	TRBJ1-2	TRBV11-2	TRBD1	CASSSLTGGGYTF	TGTGCCAGCAGCTCATTGACAGGGGGAGGCTACACCTTC
.	TRBJ2-5	TRBV5-6	.	CASSLGGPETQYF	TGTGCCAGCAGCTTGGGGGGCCCAGAGACCCAGTACTTC